Shown below are 16 T cell receptor beta chains from a single sample sequenced in a study of OX40 agonist ivuxolimab in advanced cancers. Here immunoSEQ multiplex PCR was the method, and the copy in TCRdb shows in-frame clones only, minus some. The sample consists of about 96,000 clones, around 91% of them appearing once. Source: CD4+ or CD8+ T cells sorted from blood, taken in a trial of the OX40 agonist ivuxolimab. Every receptor here comes from an adult with an advanced solid tumor such as melanoma, head and neck, liver or kidney cancer.

The chain carries TRBV4-2 and TRBJ1-4; D is perhaps TRBD1 (6 bases). The CDR3 runs to 14 residues. Looked up from germline, CDR1 is LGHNA and CDR2 is YNFKEQ. Trimming cost V 1 base and J 8 bases, with 11 bases left between them. CDR3 sequence reads: CASSQAGAQEKLFF. CDR3 DNA sequence: TGTGCCAGCAGCCAAGCAGGGGCACAGGAAAAACTGTTTTTT.

This chain links TRBV5-6 with TRBJ2-5; D unresolved. CDR3 length: 13 residues. Germline CDR1 is SGHDT and CDR2 is YYEEEE. V lost 0 bases to trimming and J lost 4 bases, with 7 bases between them. CDR3 amino acids: CASSLGRRETQYF. CDR3 DNA sequence: TGTGCCAGCAGCTTGGGCCGGAGAGAGACCCAGTACTTC.

The chain carries TRBV7-3 and TRBJ2-5; possibly TRBD2 for D (7 bases). Germline CDR1 SGHTA, CDR2 FQGTGA. CDR3 size: 13 residues. The ends were cut back, 8 bases at V and 5 bases at J, with 15 bases in the middle. Here the CDR3 DNA reads TGTGCCAGCTCGAGGGGGGGCCGCGAGACCCAGTACTTC. Its translation is CASSRGGRETQYF.

The chain recombines TRBV28 with TRBJ1-5; no reliable D call. The CDR3 is 14 amino acids. Per germline, CDR1 MDHEN and CDR2 SYDVKM. Trimming took off 3 bases at V and 4 bases at J, with 10 bases between the two ends. CDR3 sequence (DNA): TGTGCCAGCAGTTTTTCTGGTAGAAATCAGCCCCAGCATTTT. Residues: CASSFSGRNQPQHF.

This sequence joins TRBV30 and TRBJ1-1; D might be TRBD1 (5 bases). This CDR3 has 13 amino acids. Trimming removed 0 bases at V and 5 bases at J, with 10 bases between. Per germline, CDR1 GTSNPN and CDR2 SVGIG (reference sequence). The CDR3 loop reads CAWSVLPGTEAFF. CDR3 DNA: TGTGCCTGGAGTGTACTTCCAGGGACTGAAGCTTTCTTT.

V usage is TRBV4-2 and J usage is TRBJ1-3; D gene uncertain. Looked up from germline, CDR1 is LGHNA and CDR2 is YNFKEQ. CDR3 length equals 15 residues. Trimming stripped 1 base from V and 1 base from J, with 8 bases between. The DNA for the CDR3 is TGTGCCAGCAGCCAAGTGGGCAGGTCTGGAAACACCATATATTTT. This gives the protein CASSQVGRSGNTIYF.

This clone occurred once. The chain joins TRBV5-4 to TRBJ2-7; 13 nucleotides align to TRBD2. The CDR3 length is 15 residues. CDR1 SGHNT and CDR2 YYREEE come from the germline V gene (reference sequence). Unmatched junction bases numbered 2, after V lost 4 bases and J lost 1 base. The CDR3 bases are TGTGCCAGCAGCGAGGGACTAGCGGGGTCCTACGAGCAGTACTTC. Its translation is CASSEGLAGSYEQYF.

The chain links TRBV11-2 to TRBJ1-2; 10 bases line up with TRBD1. Germline values: CDR1 SGHAT, CDR2 FQNNGV. The CDR3 length is 15 residues. Unmatched junction bases numbered 6, after V lost 5 bases and J lost 3 bases. The CDR3 loop is CASSPTGGIDYGYTF. CDR3 nucleotides: TGTGCCAGCAGCCCGACAGGGGGCATAGACTATGGCTACACCTTC.

V and J are TRBV4-2 and TRBJ1-4; no definite D call. Trimming pared 4 bases from V and 0 bases from J, leaving 3 bases between. CDR3 length: 13 amino acids. Germline V gene lookup returns CDR1 LGHNA and CDR2 YNFKEQ. The CDR3 loop reads CASSPATNEKLFF. The CDR3 bases are TGTGCCAGCAGCCCTGCAACTAATGAAAAACTGTTTTTT.

The chain is built from TRBV5-1 and TRBJ2-2; TRBD2 matches 7 bases. The CDR3 is made up of 15 amino acids. Germline lookup yields CDR1 SGHRS and CDR2 YFSETQ. J lost 5 bases, V lost 3 bases, and 7 bases had no gene match. The CDR3 region has the DNA TGCGCCAGCAGCTCCAGGGCGGGAGATACCGGGGAGCTGTTTTTT. This translates into CASSSRAGDTGELFF.

The chain joins TRBV6-6 to TRBJ2-5; 7 nucleotides match TRBD1. This CDR3 spans 14 amino acids. J gave up 1 base and V 7 bases, and 6 bases lay outside the gene matches. Germline values: CDR1 MNHNY, CDR2 SVGAGI (reference sequence). The CDR3, as DNA: TGTGCCAGCACTCGACAGGGAGCCCAAGAGACCCAGTACTTC. It encodes CASTRQGAQETQYF.

This clone occurred once. The rearrangement joins TRBV4-3 to TRBJ2-1; TRBD2 matches at 12 bases. The CDR3 totals 16 residues. From germline, CDR1 is LGHNA and CDR2 YSLEER. With 4 bases clipped from V and 0 bases from J, the junction kept 1 base outside the gene matches. CDR3 loop: CASSRGLAGSYNEQFF. In DNA form, the CDR3 reads TGCGCCAGCAGCCGGGGACTAGCGGGCTCCTACAATGAGCAGTTCTTC.

This clone appeared once. The gene calls are TRBV5-6 and TRBJ2-6; D call uncertain. Germline CDR1 is SGHDT and CDR2 is YYEEEE. The CDR3 spans 15 residues. V was clipped by 4 bases and J by 0 bases, with 8 bases between them. The CDR3 coding sequence is TGTGCCAGCAGCAAACCCCGCTCTGGGGCCAACGTCCTGACTTTC. Protein: CASSKPRSGANVLTF.

The rearrangement joins TRBV10-3 to TRBJ2-1, with 11 bases aligning to TRBD2. Per the germline V gene, CDR1 is ENHRY and CDR2 is SYGVKD. CDR3 size: 16 residues. Losses at the gene ends were 7 bases for V and 9 bases for J; bases not matched to a gene: 14. The CDR3 sequence: CAITLIGLAGRGEQFF. The CDR3 DNA is TGTGCCATCACCCTCATCGGACTAGCGGGCCGTGGTGAGCAGTTCTTC.

For this clone: One junction end does not reproduce the germline sequence, and a read error may be involved. The chain combines TRBV7-7 with TRBJ2-7, with 7 bases fitting TRBD2. From germline, CDR1 is SSHAT and CDR2 FNYEAQ (reference sequence). The CDR3 sequence is 16 residues long. The CDR3 protein is CASSLGSVAGASEQYF. The CDR3 DNA follows: TGTGCTAGCAGCTTAGGGAGCGTTGCGGGAGCGTCCGAGCAGTACTTC.

The genes are TRBV28 and TRBJ1-2; D uncertain. Germline V gene lookup returns CDR1 MDHEN and CDR2 SYDVKM. This CDR3 is 14 amino acids long. The ends were cut back, 10 bases at V and 7 bases at J, with 22 bases in the middle. As DNA, the CDR3 is TGTGCCACTTCCTTGACCGTCGTCGTGGGTGGCTACACCTTC. Translation: CATSLTVVVGGYTF.